The rows below give T cell receptor beta chains drawn from one sample of a study of T cell responses to AZD1222 COVID-19 vaccine. TCRdb's table, derived via immunoSEQ multiplex PCR, lists solely in-frame clones and lacks some. This listing includes over 140,000 clones. Input material: peripheral blood. These receptors all come from an adult in good health. Both conserved end residues are part of each CDR3. The order of the fields is clone size, V gene, D gene, J gene, CDR3 protein, CDR3 DNA. A D gene is named only where the DNA matches it firmly. The listing skips clone size in some rows; elsewhere it reads once, few, many or a size class.

NA,TRBV7-3,NA,TRBJ2-2,CASSPDRTGELFF,TGTGCCAGCAGCCCCGACAGAACCGGGGAGCTGTTTTTT
NA,TRBV11-3,TRBD1,TRBJ2-5,CASSKGGGGGETQYF,TGTGCCAGCAGCAAAGGGGGCGGCGGAGGAGAGACCCAGTACTTC
NA,TRBV27,TRBD2,TRBJ2-3,CASSLSGGDTDTQYF,TGTGCCAGCAGTTTAAGCGGGGGGGACACAGATACGCAGTATTTT
NA,TRBV3-1/TRBV3-2,TRBD2,TRBJ2-7,CASSQGTSQPSFQASYEQYF,TGTGCCAGCAGCCAAGGGACTAGCCAACCCTCATTCCAGGCCTCCTACGAGCAGTACTTC
NA,TRBV28,NA,TRBJ1-1,CASSLSGRAPREAFF,TGTGCCAGCAGTCTGTCCGGCAGGGCCCCGAGGGAAGCTTTCTTT
NA,TRBV11-2,NA,TRBJ1-6,CASSLSGDNSPLHF,TGTGCCAGCAGCTTATCAGGGGACAATTCACCCCTCCACTTT
NA,TRBV6-5,NA,TRBJ1-1,CASSLIDIVNTEAFF,TGTGCCAGCAGTTTGATAGACATCGTGAACACTGAAGCTTTCTTT
NA,TRBV19,NA,TRBJ1-4,CASSIRVTNEKLFF,TGTGCCAGTAGTATACGGGTAACTAATGAAAAACTGTTTTTT
NA,TRBV18,NA,TRBJ2-1,CASTLGDEQFF,TGTGCCAGCACCTTGGGCGATGAGCAGTTCTTC
NA,TRBV20-1,NA,TRBJ1-1,CSARQDTEAFF,TGCAGTGCTAGACAAGACACTGAAGCTTTCTTT
NA,TRBV6-6,TRBD1,TRBJ1-2,CASSPTGDYGYTF,TGTGCCAGCAGCCCCACAGGGGACTATGGCTACACCTTC
NA,TRBV7-8,NA,TRBJ2-4,CASSLQGRIQYF,TGTGCCAGCAGCTTACAGGGTCGGATTCAGTACTTC
NA,TRBV28,NA,TRBJ1-6,CASRPQAGSNSPLHF,TGTGCCAGCAGGCCCCAGGCAGGGAGTAATTCACCCCTCCACTTT
NA,TRBV7-7,NA,TRBJ2-5,CASSLGTSRQETQYF,TGTGCCAGCAGCCTTGGGACATCCCGCCAAGAGACCCAGTACTTC
NA,TRBV10-3,TRBD1,TRBJ1-2,CAISLDRVYGYTF,TGTGCCATCAGCTTGGACAGGGTCTATGGCTACACCTTC
NA,TRBV12-3/TRBV12-4,TRBD1,TRBJ1-1,CASSLTGVTEAFF,TGTGCCAGCAGTCTTACAGGGGTCACTGAAGCTTTCTTT
NA,TRBV3-1/TRBV3-2,TRBD1,TRBJ1-2,CASSQLGLGGGSNGYTF,TGTGCCAGCAGCCAACTCGGACTGGGAGGGGGCTCAAACGGCTACACCTTC
NA,TRBV29-1,NA,TRBJ2-7,CSVEKKIGPTYEQYF,TGCAGCGTTGAGAAGAAGATAGGCCCGACCTACGAGCAGTACTTC
NA,TRBV19,TRBD1,TRBJ2-3,CASSLRQGSDTQYF,TGTGCCAGTAGCCTACGACAGGGCTCAGATACGCAGTATTTT
NA,TRBV4-3,NA,TRBJ1-2,CASSQDPLINYGYTF,TGCGCCAGCAGCCAAGATCCCCTAATAAACTATGGCTACACCTTC
NA,TRBV5-6,NA,TRBJ1-6,CASSLGDTNSPLHF,TGTGCCAGCAGCTTGGGCGACACAAATTCACCCCTCCACTTT
NA,TRBV28,NA,TRBJ1-2,CASGLQVYGYTF,TGTGCCAGCGGACTACAGGTTTATGGCTACACCTTC
NA,TRBV4-3,NA,TRBJ2-4,CASSQDLAAGAEKTQYF,TGCGCCAGCAGCCAAGATCTGGCTGCAGGGGCCGAAAAAACTCAGTACTTC
medium-sized,TRBV6-5,NA,TRBJ1-1,CASSSTENTEAFF,TGTGCCAGCAGTAGTACAGAGAACACTGAAGCTTTCTTT
NA,TRBV11-2,NA,TRBJ1-3,CASSLDRGGGNTIYF,TGTGCCAGCAGCTTAGACCGGGGCGGTGGAAACACCATATATTTT
NA,TRBV27,TRBD1,TRBJ2-3,CASSLTGVKGDTQYF,TGTGCCAGCAGTTTGACAGGGGTGAAGGGAGATACGCAGTATTTT
NA,TRBV18,TRBD1,TRBJ1-5,CASSGTGTGHQPQHF,TGTGCCAGCTCAGGTACCGGGACAGGGCATCAGCCCCAGCATTTT
NA,TRBV27,NA,TRBJ1-1,CASSSHLGGGGSEAFF,TGTGCCAGCAGTTCGCACCTGGGAGGGGGAGGTTCTGAAGCTTTCTTT
NA,TRBV11-2,NA,TRBJ2-7,CASSLRETTGSPYEQYF,TGTGCCAGCAGCTTACGAGAGACTACCGGCAGCCCCTACGAGCAGTACTTC
NA,TRBV7-9,NA,TRBJ1-1,CASSLNYQNTEAFF,TGTGCCAGCAGTCTAAACTACCAGAACACTGAAGCTTTCTTT
NA,TRBV2,NA,TRBJ1-1,CASREQQGLGTEAFF,TGTGCCAGCAGGGAACAACAGGGTTTGGGCACTGAAGCTTTCTTT
NA,TRBV5-5,NA,TRBJ1-5,CASSQGVSWANQPQHF,TGTGCCAGCAGCCAAGGGGTCTCCTGGGCCAATCAGCCCCAGCATTTT
NA,TRBV14,TRBD1,TRBJ2-3,CASSQPRTGSTDTQYF,TGTGCCAGCAGCCAACCAAGGACAGGGAGTACAGATACGCAGTATTTT
NA,TRBV20-1,NA,TRBJ1-2,CSVIYGYTF,TGCAGTGTTATATATGGCTACACCTTC
NA,TRBV7-2,NA,TRBJ2-5,CASSPRLDQETQYF,TGTGCCAGCAGCCCACGACTAGATCAAGAGACCCAGTACTTC
NA,TRBV29-1,TRBD1,TRBJ1-1,CSVPTLRQGAVEAFF,TGCAGCGTTCCGACACTCCGACAGGGGGCGGTTGAAGCTTTCTTT
NA,TRBV9,TRBD1,TRBJ2-2,CASSSRDRGTGELFF,TGTGCCAGCAGCTCCCGGGACAGGGGGACCGGGGAGCTGTTTTTT
NA,TRBV30,NA,TRBJ2-7,CAWSVRREQYF,TGTGCCTGGAGTGTACGACGCGAGCAGTACTTC
NA,TRBV7-9,TRBD1,TRBJ1-2,CASSPGTGYLGYTF,TGTGCCAGCAGCCCCGGGACAGGGTATCTTGGCTACACCTTC
NA,TRBV6-5,TRBD1,TRBJ1-4,CASSRGTNEKLFF,TGTGCCAGTTCCAGGGGGACTAATGAAAAACTGTTTTTT
NA,TRBV6-1,TRBD1,TRBJ1-6,CASSGTPGQGYNSPLHF,TGTGCCAGCAGTGGAACTCCGGGACAGGGCTATAATTCACCCCTCCACTTT
NA,TRBV6-1,TRBD1,TRBJ2-2,CASSVQGPPYTGELFF,TGTGCCAGCAGTGTACAGGGGCCACCTTACACCGGGGAGCTGTTTTTT
NA,TRBV19,NA,TRBJ1-4,CASSRGSMEEKLFF,TGTGCCAGTAGTAGGGGGTCGATGGAGGAAAAACTGTTTTTT
NA,TRBV2,NA,TRBJ1-5,CASSEALQTYSNQPQHF,TGTGCCAGCAGTGAAGCGCTTCAGACTTATAGCAATCAGCCCCAGCATTTT
NA,TRBV5-5,TRBD1,TRBJ1-2,CASSLIGTGWKYGYTF,TGTGCCAGCAGCTTGATCGGGACAGGGTGGAAGTATGGCTACACCTTC
NA,TRBV6-1,NA,TRBJ1-2,CASSEAPRGSGNYGYTF,TGTGCCAGCAGTGAAGCGCCCCGGGGGTCGGGTAACTATGGCTACACCTTC
NA,TRBV5-1,NA,TRBJ1-4,CASSLEYDEKLFF,TGCGCCAGCAGCTTGGAGTACGATGAAAAACTGTTTTTT
NA,TRBV19,NA,TRBJ1-1,CASSINRAGYVATEAFF,TGTGCCAGTAGTATAAACAGGGCCGGGTACGTGGCCACTGAAGCTTTCTTT
NA,TRBV7-2,NA,TRBJ1-5,CASSLGRSGLAQPQHF,TGTGCCAGCAGCTTAGGGCGTTCGGGGTTGGCTCAGCCCCAGCATTTT
NA,TRBV6-1,NA,TRBJ1-4,CASSERPMGNEKLFF,TGTGCCAGCAGTGAACGGCCGATGGGGAATGAAAAACTGTTTTTT
NA,TRBV7-2,NA,TRBJ1-3,CASSSGTFSGNTIYF,TGTGCCAGCAGCTCCGGGACTTTCTCTGGAAACACCATATATTTT
NA,TRBV7-9,NA,TRBJ1-1,CALARGTEAFF,TGTGCCCTCGCCCGAGGGACTGAAGCTTTCTTT
NA,TRBV28,NA,TRBJ1-5,CASSLQVYQPQHF,TGTGCCAGCAGTTTACAGGTCTACCAGCCCCAGCATTTT